Listed below are T cell receptor beta chains from one sample, sequenced in a study of Ad26.COV2.S vaccination and SARS-CoV-2 variants. Measured with immunoSEQ multiplex PCR; TCRdb has only the in-frame clones, and not every one. The table has 380,000 or so clones, about 83% seen once; the top ten hold approximately 7.8%. Here the sequenced sample was peripheral blood, taken in a trial of Ad26.COV2.S vaccine versus placebo. The receptors were gathered from a person between 18 and 65 years old who received the Ad26.COV2.S COVID-19 vaccine or a placebo. The CDR3 runs from the conserved cysteine through the conserved F or W. D genes are given only for firm matches. Only part of the rows carry a size: once, few, many, or a class if the clone is expanded.

few,NA,TRBV5-1,TRBJ1-5,TGCGCCAGCAGCTTGAGGGGTTGGGAGCCCCAGCATTTT,CASSLRGWEPQHF
NA,TRBD2,TRBV6-6,TRBJ2-3,TGTGCCAGCAGCCAACTAGCGGGGGGGTATACGCAGTATTTT,CASSQLAGGYTQYF
once,NA,TRBV18,TRBJ1-1,TGTGCCAGCTCACCTACCTTAATAACCATGAACACTGAAGCTTTCTTT,CASSPTLITMNTEAFF
NA,TRBD2,TRBV9,TRBJ2-1,TGTGCCAGCAGCGTAGCGGCTAGCGGGGGCTACAATGAGCAGTTCTTC,CASSVAASGGYNEQFF
NA,NA,TRBV6-1,TRBJ2-3,TGTGCCAGCAGTGAATTGCGGGGGCGGTCTACGCAGTATTTT,CASSELRGRSTQYF
NA,NA,TRBV11-2,TRBJ1-6,TGTGCCAGCAGCCGTACAGGGCCCATCTCGTATAATTCACCCCTCCACTTT,CASSRTGPISYNSPLHF
NA,NA,TRBV27,TRBJ1-2,TGTGCCAGCAGTTCGGGGGCTCTTGGCTACACCTTC,CASSSGALGYTF
NA,TRBD2,TRBV7-9,TRBJ2-5,TGTGCCAGCAGCTTAGTCAAGAGGGGAGGGGAGACCCAGTACTTC,CASSLVKRGGETQYF
NA,TRBD1,TRBV5-1,TRBJ1-2,TGCGCCAGCAGCACGGAACAGGGGGTAGGCTACACCTTC,CASSTEQGVGYTF
NA,TRBD1,TRBV5-1,TRBJ1-2,TGCGCCAGCAGCTCAAAAGAATGGGACAGTGGCTACACCTTC,CASSSKEWDSGYTF
NA,NA,TRBV15,TRBJ2-1,TGTGCCACCAGCAGAGAGAGACACAATGAGCAGTTCTTC,CATSRERHNEQFF
NA,NA,TRBV6-5,TRBJ1-1,TGTGCCAGCAGATTCGCCCGGGCGCACACTGAAGCTTTCTTT,CASRFARAHTEAFF
NA,NA,TRBV4-3,TRBJ1-2,TGCGCCAGCAGCCTTCAAGTGTACATGTCTAACTATGGCTACACCTTC,CASSLQVYMSNYGYTF
NA,TRBD1,TRBV19,TRBJ1-4,TGTGCCAGTAGTATGGACAGGGGGCTTGCAACTAATGAAAAACTGTTTTTT,CASSMDRGLATNEKLFF
NA,TRBD2,TRBV6-1,TRBJ2-2,TGTGCCAGCAGTGTGCTAGCGGGGGGGCCCTCCGGGGAGCTGTTTTTT,CASSVLAGGPSGELFF
NA,TRBD1,TRBV5-1,TRBJ1-4,TGCGCCAGCAGCTCCTTAACAGGGGGAGGGAATGAAAAACTGTTTTTT,CASSSLTGGGNEKLFF
NA,TRBD1,TRBV5-1,TRBJ2-7,TGCGCCAGCAGCTTGGTACAGGGGGTGGGAGAGCAGTACTTC,CASSLVQGVGEQYF
NA,NA,TRBV4-1,TRBJ2-2,TGCGCCAGCAGCCTTACAGAAGGAGGCGGGGAGCTGTTTTTT,CASSLTEGGGELFF
NA,NA,TRBV7-9,TRBJ2-7,TGTGCCAGCAGCTTAACGGGACACCTCGGCGGCGAGCAGTACTTC,CASSLTGHLGGEQYF
once,NA,TRBV5-6,TRBJ1-3,TGTGCCAGCACGGACTTACTTGGGGACACCATATATTTT,CASTDLLGDTIYF
NA,NA,TRBV10-3,TRBJ2-2,TGTGCCATCAGTGAGTCGACTAACACCGGGGAGCTGTTTTTT,CAISESTNTGELFF
NA,TRBD2,TRBV7-6,TRBJ2-4,TGTGCCAGCAGCGCATCTTTAGCGGGAGTAGCCAAAAACATTCAGTACTTC,CASSASLAGVAKNIQYF
NA,TRBD2,TRBV19,TRBJ2-7,TGTGCCAGTAGCACGTACATGGGGGGGGACGAGCAGTACTTC,CASSTYMGGDEQYF
once,TRBD2,TRBV3-1/TRBV3-2,TRBJ2-7,TGTGCCAGCAGCCCCGGTCAGCGGGACTCCTACGAGCAGTACTTC,CASSPGQRDSYEQYF
NA,TRBD2,TRBV4-1,TRBJ2-7,TGCGCCAGCAGCCAAAGACTAGCGGGAGTTGGTGAGCAGTACTTC,CASSQRLAGVGEQYF
few,NA,TRBV10-3,TRBJ1-1,TGTGCCATCAGTGAGAAGGCAGCTAGGGCTGGCACTGAAGCTTTCTTT,CAISEKAARAGTEAFF
NA,NA,TRBV7-9,TRBJ2-1,TGTGCCAGCAGCCTAATCATACATGGATCCAGCGATGAGCAGTTCTTC,CASSLIIHGSSDEQFF
NA,NA,TRBV19,TRBJ2-1,TGTGCCAGCGACGAGGGACCGAGCTCCTACAATGAGCAGTTCTTC,CASDEGPSSYNEQFF
NA,NA,TRBV29-1,TRBJ2-3,TGCAGCGTTGCCCTTCCCGGGCGGGGACACGAGCGGGATACGCAGTATTTT,CSVALPGRGHERDTQYF
once,NA,TRBV6-5,TRBJ1-2,TGTGCCAGCAGCGTACAGGCGTACTATGGCTACACCTTC,CASSVQAYYGYTF
NA,TRBD1,TRBV7-9,TRBJ1-2,TGTGCCAGCAGCCCCGGGACAGGGGGTACCTATGGCTACACCTTC,CASSPGTGGTYGYTF
NA,NA,TRBV12-5,TRBJ1-1,TGTGCTAGTGGTTTGGCCCTGACGTTGGACAGGAACACTGAAGCTTTCTTT,CASGLALTLDRNTEAFF
NA,NA,TRBV5-4,TRBJ2-3,TGTGCCAGCAGCCCGGGTTACACAGATACGCAGTATTTT,CASSPGYTDTQYF
NA,NA,TRBV3-1/TRBV3-2,TRBJ1-2,TGTGCCAGCAGCCAAGGTCGGGGGGCGAGTAACTATGGCTACACCTTC,CASSQGRGASNYGYTF
NA,TRBD1,TRBV3-1/TRBV3-2,TRBJ2-1,TGTGCCAGCAGCCCAAGGACAGGGGCCAATGAGCAGTTCTTC,CASSPRTGANEQFF
NA,TRBD2,TRBV2,TRBJ2-1,TGTGCCAGCAGTCGCGGACTAGCGGGGACAGGGAGTGAGCAGTTCTTC,CASSRGLAGTGSEQFF
NA,NA,TRBV20-1,TRBJ2-7,TGCAGTGCTAGTGGTGGGTTGTACGAGCAGTACTTC,CSASGGLYEQYF
NA,TRBD1,TRBV11-2,TRBJ1-2,TGTGCCAGCAGCTTAGGGACAGGGGGCTATGGCTACACCTTC,CASSLGTGGYGYTF
NA,NA,TRBV7-9,TRBJ2-4,TGTGCCAGCAGCCCGACAGAAAACATTCAGTACTTC,CASSPTENIQYF
NA,TRBD2,TRBV28,TRBJ2-3,TGTGCCAGCTGTGTCCCTAGCGGGGGTACGCAGTATTTT,CASCVPSGGTQYF
NA,NA,TRBV7-6,TRBJ1-3,TGTGCCAGCAGCTTAGATGGGTATACCTCTTTTGGAAACACCATATATTTT,CASSLDGYTSFGNTIYF
once,NA,TRBV7-9,TRBJ2-7,TGTGCCAGCAGCTTAGGGATGGCAGGGGAGCCCGAGCAGTACTTC,CASSLGMAGEPEQYF
NA,NA,TRBV3-1/TRBV3-2,TRBJ2-5,TGTGCCAGCAGCCAAGTCCCAGCGAGGGAGACCCAGTACTTC,CASSQVPARETQYF
NA,NA,TRBV5-1,TRBJ1-1,TGCGCCAGCAGCGCCGGGGGACCCAGAACTGAAGCTTTCTTT,CASSAGGPRTEAFF
NA,TRBD1,TRBV9,TRBJ2-7,TGTGCCAGCAGCCATGACAGGGGCGAGCAGTACTTC,CASSHDRGEQYF
few,NA,TRBV18,TRBJ1-1,TGTGCCAGCTCACCATCGACAGCGGGAAACACTGAAGCTTTCTTT,CASSPSTAGNTEAFF
NA,TRBD2,TRBV27,TRBJ2-1,TGTGCCAGCAGCCCCGGGACTAGCCCCAATGAGCAGTTCTTC,CASSPGTSPNEQFF
few,NA,TRBV9,TRBJ2-5,TGTGCCAGCAGCGAGGGGGTAGCTGAGACCCAGTACTTC,CASSEGVAETQYF
NA,NA,TRBV5-5,TRBJ1-2,TGTGCCAGCAGCTTGGTAGGAGAGAGGTACACCTTC,CASSLVGERYTF
NA,NA,TRBV6-5,TRBJ1-2,TGTGCCAGCAGGCGACCTGGCGGCTACACCTTC,CASRRPGGYTF
NA,TRBD2,TRBV19,TRBJ2-5,TGTGCCAGTAGTAGCCCAGGACTAGCGGGAGAGACCCAGTACTTC,CASSSPGLAGETQYF
NA,NA,TRBV19,TRBJ2-7,TGTGCCAGTAGTCTAACCGCGTCGAGGGTCAGTTGGGACGAGCAGTACTTC,CASSLTASRVSWDEQYF
NA,NA,TRBV20-1,TRBJ1-2,TGCAGTGCTGGGCTTGAGGGGGGCTACACCTTC,CSAGLEGGYTF
NA,NA,TRBV5-1,TRBJ1-6,TGCGCCACCCGGGTGCGGACGGAGGTTGAATCACCCCTCCACTTT,CATRVRTEVESPLHF
NA,NA,TRBV24-1,TRBJ1-1,TGTGCCACCACCCCTGGTCCTTCTCAAGAAGCTTTCTTT,CATTPGPSQEAFF